Each of the 14 T cell receptor beta chains below was sequenced from the same sample in a study of blood T cell repertoires in COVID-19. Assay: immunoSEQ multiplex PCR; the TCRdb copy retains only in-frame clones and omits some. The sample carries approximately 150,000 clones, 81% recorded once. The sequenced sample consisted of peripheral blood. These TCRs come from a man aged 60 to 75 with active or convalescent COVID-19.

This clone came up a few times. CDR3 in amino acids: CASSHTASGRRTGELFF. As DNA, the CDR3 is TGTGCCAGCAGCCACACGGCTAGCGGGAGGCGAACCGGGGAGCTGTTTTTT. The chain combines TRBV27 with TRBJ2-2; 11 bases match TRBD2. Trimming removed 6 bases from V and 5 bases from J; junction bases left unmatched: 11. This CDR3 region has 17 residues. The germline V gene has CDR1 MNHEY and CDR2 SMNVEV (reference sequence).

V usage is TRBV18 and J usage is TRBJ2-3; the match to TRBD1 covers 8 bases. Germline V gene sequence: CDR1 KGHSH, CDR2 LQKENI. The V segment lost 3 bases and the J segment 4 bases; nucleotides outside the gene matches: 3. This CDR3 is built from 14 residues. CDR3 amino acids: CASSPGQGPDTQYF. For the CDR3, the DNA is TGTGCCAGCTCACCTGGACAGGGACCAGATACGCAGTATTTT.

This clone was counted once. The chain combines TRBV7-2 with TRBJ1-5; unclear D gene. The germline V and J ends were trimmed by 1 base and 1 base, with 8 bases remaining between them. The germline CDR1 and CDR2 sequences are SGHTA and FQGNSA. The CDR3 spans 15 residues. In DNA, the CDR3 is TGTGCCAGCAGCTTAGGGCAGAAAAGCAATCAGCCCCAGCATTTT. Translated, it gives CASSLGQKSNQPQHF.

The chain uses TRBV15 and TRBJ1-5, with unresolved D. Germline V CDR1 and CDR2: LNHNV, YYDKDF (reference sequence). The CDR3 loop spans 18 amino acids. Trimming left V 5 bases short and J 0 bases short, with 20 bases between. The CDR3 sequence: CATSVGYGGRYSNQPQHF. In DNA form, the CDR3 reads TGTGCCACCAGCGTAGGGTACGGCGGGAGATATAGCAATCAGCCCCAGCATTTT.

The chain links TRBV5-4 to TRBJ1-4; D is possibly TRBD1 (5 bases). Germline lookup yields CDR1 SGHNT and CDR2 YYREEE (reference sequence). Trimming shortened V by 6 bases and J by 0 bases, and 15 bases separated the two germline ends. The CDR3 is made up of 16 amino acids. This chain's CDR3 is CASTPAPTATNEKLFF. CDR3 nucleotides: TGTGCCAGCACCCCCGCCCCGACAGCAACTAATGAAAAACTGTTTTTT.

This chain links TRBV11-2 with TRBJ2-1; 10 positions match TRBD2. CDR1 is SGHAT, CDR2 FQNNGV, per germline. The CDR3 sequence is 16 residues long. J was trimmed by 8 bases and V by 1 base; bases with no gene match: 8. In nucleotides, the CDR3 is TGTGCCAGCAGCTTAGGGGCTAGCGGGAGTCTTTATGAGCAGTTCTTC. It codes for CASSLGASGSLYEQFF.

This chain connects TRBV5-1 to TRBJ2-3; 7 bases fit TRBD1. With 0 bases clipped from V and 2 bases from J, the junction kept 9 bases outside the gene matches. CDR3 length equals 17 residues. Germline V gene sequence: CDR1 SGHRS, CDR2 YFSETQ. CDR3 amino acids: CASSLALTGPNTDTQYF. The CDR3 region has the DNA TGCGCCAGCAGCTTGGCTCTGACAGGGCCCAACACAGATACGCAGTATTTT.

The chain combines TRBV28 with TRBJ1-5; TRBD1 aligns across 10 bases. The germline V gene has CDR1 MDHEN and CDR2 SYDVKM. This CDR3 has 19 residues. J gave up 1 base and V 7 bases, and 16 bases lay outside the gene matches. The CDR3 nucleotides are TGTGCCAGCACCCAGAACGGGGGACAGGGGCTTTCGAGCAATCAGCCCCAGCATTTT. Amino acid sequence: CASTQNGGQGLSSNQPQHF.

The gene calls are TRBV5-1 and TRBJ1-3, with 9 bases matching TRBD1. V lost 0 bases, J lost 3 bases, and 4 bases stayed unmatched. Germline V gene data show CDR1 as SGHRS and CDR2 as YFSETQ. CDR3 length: 16 amino acids. This CDR3 reads CASSLEDRGGGNTIYF. The CDR3 coding sequence is TGCGCCAGCAGCTTGGAGGACAGGGGTGGTGGAAACACCATATATTTT.

This chain connects TRBV6-5 to TRBJ1-2; D possibly corresponds to TRBD1 (6 bases). There are 15 residues in the CDR3. Between the trimmed V and J ends, which lost 6 bases and 1 base, there was a span of 15 bases. Looked up from germline, CDR1 is MNHEY and CDR2 is SVGAGI. The CDR3, as DNA: TGTGCCAGCAGCGCAGGACAGCCACTTAACTATGGCTACACCTTC. Amino acid sequence: CASSAGQPLNYGYTF.

J is TRBJ1-4 and V is TRBV4-1, with TRBD1 matching 8 bases. Trimming cost V 0 bases and J 7 bases; bases outside gene matches: 4. The CDR3 length is 15 residues. From germline, CDR1 is MGHRA and CDR2 YSYEKL. The CDR3 bases are TGCGCCAGCAGCCAAGACAGGGGGCAGGGTGAAAAACTGTTTTTT. Translated, it gives CASSQDRGQGEKLFF.

The chain is built from TRBV4-1 and TRBJ2-7; TRBD2 agrees at 8 bases. Germline CDR1 is MGHRA and CDR2 is YSYEKL. The CDR3 covers 15 residues. V lost 1 base to trimming and J lost 5 bases; unmatched junction nucleotides: 7. CDR3 amino acids: CASSQVPGGPNEQYF. CDR3 nucleotides: TGCGCCAGCAGCCAAGTTCCGGGAGGGCCGAACGAGCAGTACTTC.

The V and J genes are TRBV18 and TRBJ2-3, with D perhaps TRBD2 (6 bases). Germline V lookup: CDR1 KGHSH, CDR2 LQKENI. The CDR3 loop spans 14 amino acids. V lost 8 bases and J 2 bases, leaving 14 bases between the germline ends. CDR3 nucleotide sequence: TGTGCCAGCGCCTCGCAGCGGGCCACAGATACGCAGTATTTT. This codes for CASASQRATDTQYF.

The rearrangement uses TRBV5-1 and TRBJ2-3, with TRBD2 identical over 12 bases. The CDR3 totals 16 residues. CDR1 SGHRS and CDR2 YFSETQ come from the germline V gene. The trim removed 0 bases at V and 4 bases at J, leaving 3 bases unmatched. In nucleotides, the CDR3 is TGCGCCAGCAGCTTGGGCCTAGCGGGAGGGTCAGATACGCAGTATTTT. Residues: CASSLGLAGGSDTQYF.